The 16 T cell receptor beta chains below come from one sample, sequenced in a study of T cells in tumors after PD-1 blockade. Profiled with immunoSEQ multiplex PCR; TCRdb holds only in-frame clones, not every one. Among 45,000 to 60,000 clones listed, about 84% were seen once. This specimen consisted of PBMCs, obtained before anti-PD-1 treatment. The receptors were gathered from a human donor with basal cell carcinoma.

This sequence joins TRBV19 and TRBJ1-4; 9 bases are a match to TRBD1. This CDR3 is 15 amino acids long. V was clipped by 0 bases and J by 11 bases; unmatched bases: 7. Germline values: CDR1 LNHDA, CDR2 SQIVND (reference sequence). The CDR3 DNA reads as TGTGCCAGTAGTATAGAATCGACAGGGGGACGGAAACTGTTTTTT. Protein: CASSIESTGGRKLFF. Variable domain in full (rest from reference TRBV19 and TRBJ1-4): DGGITQSPKYLFRKEGQNVTLSCEQNLNHDAMYWYRQDPGQGLRLIYYSQIVNDFQKGDIAEGYSVSREKKESFPLTVTSAQKNPTAFYLCASSIESTGGRKLFFGSGTQLSVL.

V gene TRBV15 combines with J gene TRBJ1-1; D remains unclear. The V gene's germline CDR1 is LNHNV and CDR2 YYDKDF (reference sequence). The CDR3 has 15 residues. Between the trimmed V and J ends, which lost 3 bases and 1 base, there was a span of 12 bases. The CDR3: CATSSRVFTNTEAFF. The DNA of the CDR3 is TGTGCCACCAGCAGCCGGGTTTTTACGAACACTGAAGCTTTCTTT.

The chain joins TRBV19 to TRBJ1-5; D is uncertain. Per the germline V gene, CDR1 is LNHDA and CDR2 is SQIVND (reference sequence). CDR3 size: 14 residues. V was cut by 6 bases and J by 4 bases, with 13 bases left in between. The CDR3 is CASRIGRLNQPQHF. Written as DNA, the CDR3 is TGTGCCAGTAGAATCGGCCGACTTAATCAGCCCCAGCATTTT.

The genes are TRBV7-2 and TRBJ2-3; 8 bases are a match to TRBD2. This CDR3 spans 17 amino acids. In germline, CDR1 is SGHTA, CDR2 FQGNSA. Trimming cost V 0 bases and J 4 bases; bases outside gene matches: 9. The CDR3 coding sequence is TGTGCCAGCAGCTTAGCTGGAATACGGGGGGGGGCAGATACGCAGTATTTT. This encodes CASSLAGIRGGADTQYF. Using reference TRBV7-2 and TRBJ2-3 for the parts outside the CDR3, the full variable domain is GAGVSQSPSNKVTEKGKDVELRCDPISGHTALYWYRQSLGQGLEFLIYFQGNSAPDKSGLPSDRFSAERTGGSVSTLTIQRTQQEDSAVYLCASSLAGIRGGADTQYFGPGTRLTVL.

The chain recombines TRBV6-5 with TRBJ2-7; 15 bases are a match to TRBD2. Trimming took 8 bases from V and 0 from J; bases not matched to a gene: 2. This CDR3 region has 15 residues. Per germline, CDR1 MNHEY and CDR2 SVGAGI. CDR3 bases: TGTGCCAGCGGGACTAGCGGGGGGATCTCCTACGAGCAGTACTTC. It translates to CASGTSGGISYEQYF.

This chain uses TRBV27 with TRBJ2-1; 7 bases agree with TRBD2. The germline CDR1 and CDR2 sequences are MNHEY and SMNVEV (reference sequence). The junction had 10 bases not matched to a gene; V was cut back by 4 bases and J by 1 base. The CDR3 runs to 17 residues. CDR3 amino acids: CASSSAPPGGSYNEQFF. The CDR3 DNA reads TGTGCCAGCAGTTCCGCCCCCCCGGGGGGATCCTACAATGAGCAGTTCTTC.

The V call is TRBV7-9, the J call TRBJ1-2, with D uncertain. From germline, CDR1 is SEHNR and CDR2 FQNEAQ (reference sequence). The CDR3 is 13 amino acids. Trimming removed 5 bases from V and 2 bases from J, with 9 bases in between. CDR3 sequence reads: CASSPRANYGYTF. In DNA form, the CDR3 reads TGTGCCAGCAGCCCGAGGGCCAACTATGGCTACACCTTC.

The chain employs TRBV9 and TRBJ2-7, with 7 nucleotides matching TRBD2. V gave up 0 bases and J gave up 7 bases; unmatched junction bases: 4. This CDR3 region has 13 residues. The germline CDR1 and CDR2 sequences are SGDLS and YYNGEE. CDR3 nucleotide sequence: TGTGCCAGCAGCGTAGCAGCGGGGCGGGAGCAGTACTTC. Residues: CASSVAAGREQYF.

The CDR3 sequence: CASSPTLAGDTDTQYF. The CDR3 DNA reads TGTGCCAGCTCACCAACACTAGCGGGGGACACAGATACGCAGTATTTT. The chain carries TRBV18 and TRBJ2-3; 11 bases map to TRBD2. Germline-derived CDR1 and CDR2 are KGHSH and LQKENI. The CDR3 is 16 amino acids. Trimming at V came to 2 bases and at J to 2 bases, leaving 3 bases not matched to a gene.

The chain uses TRBV5-1 and TRBJ2-1; tentative D call: TRBD2 (5 bases). V lost 3 bases and J 7 bases, leaving 8 bases between the germline ends. Germline CDR1 is SGHRS and CDR2 is YFSETQ. The CDR3 contains 12 residues. The chain's CDR3 is CASSSGLNEQFF. Written as DNA, the CDR3 is TGCGCCAGCAGCTCGGGGTTGAATGAGCAGTTCTTC.

This clone occurred a few times. The chain links TRBV12-5 to TRBJ1-5; possible D gene TRBD1, 6 bases. The V end was cut by 4 bases, the J end by 6 bases, with 10 bases between. The CDR3 has 13 amino acids. The germline V gene has CDR1 LGHNT and CDR2 FRNRAP. CDR3 loop: CASGSGVGQPQHF. CDR3 coding DNA: TGTGCTAGTGGTTCAGGGGTCGGTCAGCCCCAGCATTTT. The full variable domain, with the rest looked up from reference TRBV12-5 and TRBJ1-5, is DARVTQTPRHKVTEMGQEVTMRCQPILGHNTVFWYRQTMMQGLELLAYFRNRAPLDDSGMPKDRFSAEMPDATLATLKIQPSEPRDSAVYFCASGSGVGQPQHFGDGTRLSIL.

V gene TRBV13 combines with J gene TRBJ2-7; the D call may be TRBD1 or TRBD2 (5 bases each). Between the trimmed V and J ends, which lost 4 bases and 2 bases, there was a span of 12 bases. Germline assignment: CDR1 PRHDT and CDR2 FYEKMQ (reference sequence). The CDR3 consists of 14 residues. This CDR3 is CASSSQSGPYEQYF. In DNA, the CDR3 is TGTGCCAGCAGCTCCCAGTCGGGACCCTACGAGCAGTACTTC.

This clone was observed once. This sequence joins TRBV5-6 and TRBJ1-2; possibly TRBD1 for D (5 bases). V shed 2 bases and J shed 0 bases, with 8 bases lying between them. From germline, CDR1 is SGHDT and CDR2 YYEEEE. The CDR3 has 14 residues. CDR3: CASSFQGANYGYTF. CDR3 coding DNA: TGTGCCAGCAGCTTTCAGGGAGCTAACTATGGCTACACCTTC.

The gene calls are TRBV5-1 and TRBJ1-1; D might be TRBD1 (6 bases). Trimming removed 0 bases at V and 2 bases at J, with 11 bases between. CDR1 and CDR2 (germline): SGHRS, YFSETQ. The CDR3 runs 15 residues. CDR3 protein: CASSLVGTLNTEAFF. In DNA, the CDR3 is TGCGCCAGCAGCTTGGTTGGGACACTCAACACTGAAGCTTTCTTT.

V is TRBV6-4 and J is TRBJ2-1; the D gene is possibly TRBD2 (6 bases). Germline V gene data show CDR1 as MRHNA and CDR2 as SNTAGT. The CDR3 totals 14 residues. Trimming took off 0 bases at V and 4 bases at J, with 7 bases between the two ends. CDR3 bases: TGTGCCAGCAGTGACTCGGGGGGTTACAATGAGCAGTTCTTC. This translates into CASSDSGGYNEQFF.

The V call is TRBV6-6, the J call TRBJ2-7; TRBD2 matches 11 bases. The germline CDR1 and CDR2 sequences are MNHNY and SVGAGI (reference sequence). Trimming cost V 6 bases and J 0 bases; bases outside gene matches: 7. This CDR3 region has 16 residues. As DNA, the CDR3 is TGTGCCAGCAGCGACCCTAGCGGGGGGTCCTCCTACGAGCAGTACTTC. Translated: CASSDPSGGSSYEQYF.